This is a list of T cell receptor beta chains from one sample in a study of T-cell reconstitution after alpha-beta-depleted transplantation in children. One entry per CDR3 protein, called by TCRdb with MiXCR from the PCR reads. The sample includes 480,000 or so distinct CDR3 sequences, roughly a tenth of them seen just once. The input for sequencing was PBMCs, taken before TCRalphabeta/CD19-depleted stem cell transplant. These receptors were obtained from a child aged 2 to 10 with inherited bone marrow failure, due to receive a stem cell transplant. CDR3s include the opening cysteine and the closing phenylalanine or tryptophan. D genes are given only for firm matches. Clone size, where shown, is once, few, many, or a class for clones that have expanded.

D gene	V gene	clone size	J gene	CDR3 DNA	CDR3 protein
TRBD1	TRBV2	many	TRBJ2-7	TGTGCCAGCAGTGAAGATTTAGGGGGACAGGGTCGCGACGAGCAGTACTTC	CASSEDLGGQGRDEQYF
TRBD1	TRBV6-5	many	TRBJ2-7	TGTGCCAGCAGTTACTCGAAAGGGACAGGGACCTACGAGCAGTACTTC	CASSYSKGTGTYEQYF
TRBD2	TRBV30	NA	TRBJ2-1	TGTGCCTCGACGGGGGCGGGAGGCAGCCACAATGAGCAGTTCTTC	CASTGAGGSHNEQFF
TRBD2	TRBV6-2/TRBV6-3	many	TRBJ2-3	TGTGCCAGCAGTTACGCAGTGGGATCGGGACTAGCGGGAGTAGTAAATACGCAGTATTTT	CASSYAVGSGLAGVVNTQYF
NA	TRBV4-3	many	TRBJ2-3	TGCGCCAGCAGCCAAGCACCCGGGGGTACAGATACGCAGTATTTT	CASSQAPGGTDTQYF
TRBD1	TRBV12-3/TRBV12-4	many	TRBJ2-1	TGTGCCAGCGCAACGCGGGGACAGGGTGGGAATGAGCAGTTCTTC	CASATRGQGGNEQFF
NA	TRBV4-1	NA	TRBJ2-1	TGCGCCAGCAGCCAAGCTGACAATGAGCAGTTCTTC	CASSQADNEQFF
TRBD2	TRBV30	NA	TRBJ2-7	TGTGCCTGGAGTCCACTAGCGGTCTCCTACGAGCAGTACTTC	CAWSPLAVSYEQYF
TRBD2	TRBV10-3	NA	TRBJ2-1	TGTGCCATCAGGGATCCGGGACTAGCGGGAGAGGGGGACAATGAGCAGTTCTTC	CAIRDPGLAGEGDNEQFF
NA	TRBV2	many	TRBJ2-5	TGTGCCAGCAGTAGAGAAAAACAAGAGACCCAGTACTTC	CASSREKQETQYF
TRBD2	TRBV5-6	many	TRBJ2-1	TGTGCCAGCAGCTTCGGACTAGCACCCGAGCAGTTCTTC	CASSFGLAPEQFF
TRBD2	TRBV13	many	TRBJ2-1	TGTGCCAGCAGCCCAGGACTAGCGAGTTTATTTAGCTCCTACAATGAGCAGTTCTTC	CASSPGLASLFSSYNEQFF
TRBD1	TRBV30	many	TRBJ2-5	TGTGCCTGGAGTATCGACAGGGAAGAGACCCAGTACTTC	CAWSIDREETQYF
TRBD2	TRBV27	many	TRBJ2-3	TGTGCCAGCAACAGTCCGGGACTAGCAACGTCAGATACGCAGTATTTT	CASNSPGLATSDTQYF
NA	TRBV29-1	many	TRBJ2-7	TGCAGCGTTGACGGGAATGACTCCTACGAGCAGTACTTC	CSVDGNDSYEQYF